What follows are 27 T cell receptor beta chains derived from one specimen sequenced in a study of STAT3 mutations in large granular lymphocyte leukemia. The study's findings and limits: Every T-cell large granular lymphocyte leukemia patient had at least one immunodominant TCR beta clonotype.

These receptors lack a known antigen. TCRdb's table, derived via immunoSEQ multiplex PCR, lists solely in-frame clones and lacks some. Among about 6,000 clones, roughly 34% were seen once, and the ten largest hold about a sixth. The sequencing input was peripheral blood mononuclear cells. These receptor sequences come from a woman in her thirties or forties with T-cell large granular lymphocyte leukemia. Some clones in this sample may be carry-over from other donors' samples.

The rearrangement uses TRBV15 and TRBJ1-5, with D hard to call. This CDR3 region has 17 residues. The V gene lost 1 base and the J gene lost 3 bases, with 16 bases spanning the gap. Germline V gene data show CDR1 as LNHNV and CDR2 as YYDKDF (reference sequence). The CDR3 DNA reads as TGTGCCACCAGCAGAGCATCGGGCTCAGAATCCAATCAGCCCCAGCATTTT. Protein product: CATSRASGSESNQPQHF. Complete variable domain (other parts from reference TRBV15 and TRBJ1-5): DAMVIQNPRYQVTQFGKPVTLSCSQTLNHNVMYWYQQKSSQAPKLLFHYYDKDFNNEADTPDNFQSRRPNTSFCFLDIRSPGLGDTAMYLCATSRASGSESNQPQHFGDGTRLSIL.

This chain joins TRBV7-6 and TRBJ1-6; D gene unclear. Germline loops: CDR1 SGHVS, CDR2 FNYEAQ. The germline V and J ends were trimmed by 0 bases and 8 bases, with 14 bases remaining between them. CDR3 length equals 16 residues. CDR3 in amino acids: CASSLALVGRHSPLHF. The CDR3 region has the DNA TGTGCCAGCAGCTTAGCGCTGGTCGGGAGGCATTCACCCCTCCACTTT.

This clone turned up a few times. This chain connects TRBV4-1 to TRBJ2-7; 7 bases line up with TRBD1. In germline, CDR1 is MGHRA, CDR2 YSYEKL. V shed 3 bases, J shed 2 bases, and the junction held 10 bases outside the gene matches. The CDR3 is 16 residues long. The CDR3 DNA follows: TGCGCCAGCAGCCACCAAAGGGGACAGTTTCCCTACGAGCAGTACTTC. Translated, it gives CASSHQRGQFPYEQYF.

V gene TRBV18 combines with J gene TRBJ1-5; D is unclear. CDR1 is KGHSH, CDR2 LQKENI, per germline. Trimming cost V 5 bases and J 2 bases, with 10 bases left between them. CDR3 length equals 14 residues. The CDR3 DNA is TGTGCCAGCTCAAGCACAGATCGCAATCAGCCCCAGCATTTT. This gives the protein CASSSTDRNQPQHF. The entire variable domain, with the rest obtained from reference TRBV18 and TRBJ1-5, is as follows: NAGVMQNPRHLVRRRGQEARLRCSPMKGHSHVYWYRQLPEEGLKFMVYLQKENIIDESGMPKERFSAEFPKEGPSILRIQQVVRGDSAAYFCASSSTDRNQPQHFGDGTRLSIL.

The chain links TRBV19 to TRBJ1-2; 8 bases are shared with TRBD1. The germline CDR1 and CDR2 sequences are LNHDA and SQIVND (reference sequence). The CDR3 consists of 13 residues. With 7 bases clipped from V and 2 bases from J, the junction kept 3 bases outside the gene matches. Written as DNA, the CDR3 is TGTGCCAGTACCGGACAGGGCAACTATGGCTACACCTTC. Amino acids: CASTGQGNYGYTF.

The chain uses TRBV7-9 and TRBJ1-1; 8 bases are shared with TRBD1. Germline V gene sequence: CDR1 SEHNR, CDR2 FQNEAQ (reference sequence). This CDR3 is 15 amino acids long. The ends lost 7 bases at V and 1 base at J; junction bases unmatched: 8. The CDR3 sequence: CASTPGGQANTEAFF. CDR3 DNA: TGTGCCAGCACCCCTGGGGGACAGGCGAACACTGAAGCTTTCTTT. The variable domain in full, with the rest retrieved from reference TRBV7-9 and TRBJ1-1, is DTGVSQNPRHKITKRGQNVTFRCDPISEHNRLYWYRQTLGQGPEFLTYFQNEAQLEKSRLLSDRFSAERPKGSFSTLEIQRTEQGDSAMYLCASTPGGQANTEAFFGQGTRLTVV.

V usage is TRBV19 and J usage is TRBJ2-7; D assignment may be TRBD1 or TRBD2 (5 bases each). Germline values: CDR1 LNHDA, CDR2 SQIVND (reference sequence). The CDR3 extends over 13 amino acids. Between the trimmed V and J ends, which lost 6 bases and 6 bases, there was a span of 15 bases. The CDR3 DNA follows: TGTGCCAGTAGGGGACCGAGTTTGGGCGAGCAGTACTTC. Protein product: CASRGPSLGEQYF. The complete variable domain, with remaining parts taken from reference TRBV19 and TRBJ2-7, reads DGGITQSPKYLFRKEGQNVTLSCEQNLNHDAMYWYRQDPGQGLRLIYYSQIVNDFQKGDIAEGYSVSREKKESFPLTVTSAQKNPTAFYLCASRGPSLGEQYFGPGTRLTVT.

This clone was counted between two and nine times. The V and J genes are TRBV18 and TRBJ2-1; 10 nucleotides agree with TRBD1. There are 16 residues in the CDR3. V was pared by 1 base and J by 7 bases, with 7 bases of the junction left unmatched. The V gene's germline CDR1 is KGHSH and CDR2 LQKENI. CDR3 nucleotides: TGTGCCAGCTCACCACAAGGGGACAGGGGTTCTAATGAGCAGTTCTTC. It yields the protein CASSPQGDRGSNEQFF.

The chain recombines TRBV9 with TRBJ1-5; 9 bases agree with TRBD1. The CDR3 has 16 amino acids. The germline V gene encodes CDR1 SGDLS and CDR2 YYNGEE. J lost 3 bases, V lost 3 bases, and 7 bases had no gene match. This CDR3 reads CASSAGTGRDNQPQHF. CDR3 DNA sequence: TGTGCCAGCAGCGCCGGGACAGGGCGCGACAATCAGCCCCAGCATTTT.

This clone was seen more than once but under ten times. The chain uses TRBV6-6 and TRBJ1-4, with D perhaps matching TRBD1 (6 bases). CDR1 and CDR2 (germline): MNHNY, SVGAGI (reference sequence). CDR3 size: 14 residues. Trimming removed 5 bases from V and 8 bases from J, with 15 bases in between. CDR3 sequence reads: CASSPQGVEEKLFF. DNA of the CDR3: TGTGCCAGCAGTCCACAGGGAGTTGAGGAAAAACTGTTTTTT.

The V call is TRBV10-3, the J call TRBJ2-7; 7 positions agree with TRBD1. The trim removed 0 bases at V and 1 base at J, leaving 6 bases unmatched. Germline CDR1 reads ENHRY; CDR2 reads SYGVKD. The CDR3 extends over 16 amino acids. CDR3 region: CAISESLAGGSYEQYF. For the CDR3, the DNA is TGTGCCATCAGTGAGTCGTTGGCAGGGGGTTCCTACGAGCAGTACTTC.

The chain recombines TRBV5-1 with TRBJ1-1; a possible D gene is TRBD1 (5 bases). The CDR3 loop spans 16 amino acids. Germline V gene sequence: CDR1 SGHRS, CDR2 YFSETQ. Trimming cost V 3 bases and J 1 base, with 16 bases left between them. The CDR3 nucleotides are TGCGCCAGCAGCTCCGCAGGGTGGCGTCCGAACACTGAAGCTTTCTTT. This encodes CASSSAGWRPNTEAFF. The variable domain in full, completed from reference TRBV5-1 and TRBJ1-1, reads KAGVTQTPRYLIKTRGQQVTLSCSPISGHRSVSWYQQTPGQGLQFLFEYFSETQRNKGNFPGRFSGRQFSNSRSEMNVSTLELGDSALYLCASSSAGWRPNTEAFFGQGTRLTVV.

The rearrangement joins TRBV6-5 to TRBJ2-7, with 9 bases that match TRBD1. The CDR3 length is 15 residues. V dropped 5 bases and J dropped 0; count of bases not matched to a gene: 5. Germline V gene data show CDR1 as MNHEY and CDR2 as SVGAGI. CDR3 amino acids: CASSGRDRDSYEQYF. CDR3 nucleotides: TGTGCCAGCAGTGGCCGGGACAGGGACTCCTACGAGCAGTACTTC.

The CDR3 reads CASSRALIGGTEAFF. For the CDR3, the DNA is TGTGCCAGCAGTAGGGCCTTGATTGGAGGGACTGAAGCTTTCTTT. V gene TRBV25-1 combines with J gene TRBJ1-1; D call uncertain. V lost 5 bases to trimming and J lost 5 bases, with 18 bases between them. Per germline, CDR1 MGHDK and CDR2 SYGVNS. The CDR3 contains 15 residues. Based on the CDR3 plus reference TRBV25-1 and TRBJ1-1, the full variable domain is EADIYQTPRYLVIGTGKKITLECSQTMGHDKMYWYQQDPGMELHLIHYSYGVNSTEKGDLSSESTVSRIRTEHFPLTLESARPSHTSQYLCASSRALIGGTEAFFGQGTRLTVV.

In its sample, this clone was seen a few times. CDR3 protein: CASSLASGQGELFF. In DNA form, the CDR3 reads TGTGCCAGCAGCTTAGCGTCAGGGCAGGGGGAGCTGTTTTTT. V usage is TRBV7-9 and J usage is TRBJ2-2; D may be TRBD1 (5 bases). This CDR3 region has 14 residues. Germline V gene lookup returns CDR1 SEHNR and CDR2 FQNEAQ (reference sequence). V was clipped by 0 bases and J by 8 bases, with 10 bases between them.

This clone was counted only a few times. This chain uses TRBV9 with TRBJ1-2; D is possibly TRBD1 (6 bases). The CDR3 consists of 15 residues. Germline V gives CDR1 SGDLS, CDR2 YYNGEE. Trimming pared 4 bases from V and 7 bases from J, leaving 20 bases between. The CDR3 here is CASSRGQYLTSGYTF. CDR3 nucleotides: TGTGCCAGCAGCCGGGGGCAATACCTCACGAGTGGCTACACCTTC.

The V gene is TRBV27, the J gene TRBJ1-2; D remains ambiguous. The V gene's germline CDR1 is MNHEY and CDR2 SMNVEV (reference sequence). V was shortened by 1 base and J by 0 bases, with 9 bases between the two germline ends. The CDR3 runs 15 residues. This CDR3 is CASSLFPAANYGYTF. The CDR3 DNA sequence: TGTGCCAGCAGTTTATTCCCCGCGGCTAACTATGGCTACACCTTC.

The chain recombines TRBV29-1 with TRBJ2-5; TRBD1 matches at 7 bases. Germline V gene sequence: CDR1 SQVTM, CDR2 ANQGSEA. J gave up 5 bases and V 7 bases, and 13 bases lay outside the gene matches. The CDR3 is 14 amino acids. The CDR3 here is CSGNRGGMTETQYF. The CDR3 DNA reads TGCAGCGGCAACAGGGGCGGTATGACTGAGACCCAGTACTTC.

CDR3 in amino acids: CASSQGYGTDTQYF. CDR3 sequence (DNA): TGCGCCAGCAGCCAAGGCTACGGCACAGATACGCAGTATTTT. The rearrangement links TRBV5-1 to TRBJ2-3; D unresolved. This CDR3 has 14 amino acids. The V gene's germline CDR1 is SGHRS and CDR2 YFSETQ. With 4 bases removed from V and 1 base from J, the gap between germline ends came to 10 bases.

This clone is medium-sized in the sample. This rearrangement joins TRBV27 to TRBJ2-7; D ambiguous. V was trimmed by 8 bases and J by 0 bases, leaving 8 bases between them. Germline CDR1 and CDR2: MNHEY and SMNVEV (reference sequence). The CDR3 totals 12 residues. Here the CDR3 DNA reads TGTGCCAGCTTCTCCAGCTCCTACGAGCAGTACTTC. Translating it yields CASFSSSYEQYF.

V is TRBV6-6 and J is TRBJ2-5, with D tentatively TRBD1 or TRBD2 (6 bases each). The CDR3 has 16 amino acids. V gave up 6 bases and J gave up 1 base, with 18 bases separating them. The V gene's germline CDR1 is MNHNY and CDR2 SVGAGI (reference sequence). The CDR3 region is CASRGSRGTSQETQYF. The CDR3 DNA sequence: TGTGCCAGCAGAGGGTCTCGGGGGACAAGCCAAGAGACCCAGTACTTC.

This chain links TRBV4-1 with TRBJ2-7, with TRBD1 identical over 10 bases. Germline lookup yields CDR1 MGHRA and CDR2 YSYEKL. This CDR3 region has 15 residues. Trimming removed 4 bases from V and 4 bases from J; junction bases left unmatched: 7. CDR3 in amino acids: CASSRQGAMEYEQYF. DNA of the CDR3: TGCGCCAGCAGCCGACAGGGGGCAATGGAATACGAGCAGTACTTC.

This clone was counted between two and nine times. The CDR3 coding sequence is TGTGCCAGCTCACCACCGAGTCTAGCGGGGAGTTACGAGCAGTACTTC. Translation gives CASSPPSLAGSYEQYF. This chain joins TRBV18 and TRBJ2-7; TRBD2 aligns across 9 bases. CDR1 KGHSH and CDR2 LQKENI come from the germline V gene. This CDR3 spans 16 amino acids. Trimming removed 0 bases from V and 4 bases from J; junction bases left unmatched: 7.

This clone was detected only a few times. CDR3 nucleotide sequence: TGTGCCAGCAGCCCCCGGGGGGAGCAGTACTTC. Encoded protein: CASSPRGEQYF. J is TRBJ2-7 and V is TRBV7-6; D might be TRBD2 (6 bases). Germline V CDR1 and CDR2: SGHVS, FNYEAQ. The CDR3 runs 11 residues. V lost 5 bases and J 7 bases, leaving 9 bases between the germline ends.

This sequence joins TRBV5-8 and TRBJ1-2, with D perhaps TRBD1 (5 bases). Looked up from germline, CDR1 is SGHTS and CDR2 is YDEGEE. The CDR3 runs 15 residues. The V gene lost 0 bases and the J gene lost 2 bases, with 11 bases spanning the gap. The CDR3 loop reads CASSLGSRGNYGYTF. CDR3 nucleotide sequence: TGTGCCAGCAGCTTGGGGAGTAGGGGCAACTATGGCTACACCTTC.

This chain connects TRBV7-2 to TRBJ2-7; 10 bases are shared with TRBD2. CDR3 size: 17 residues. Germline loops: CDR1 SGHTA, CDR2 FQGNSA. With V trimmed by 4 bases and J by 5 bases, 14 bases remained unmatched. The CDR3 loop reads CASSSPSSSGSGDEQYF. The CDR3 DNA is TGTGCCAGCAGCTCACCCTCCTCTAGCGGGAGTGGCGACGAGCAGTACTTC.

This chain uses TRBV5-1 with TRBJ2-2; 8 nucleotides match TRBD2. Germline V gives CDR1 SGHRS, CDR2 YFSETQ. The J segment lost 1 base and the V segment lost 3 bases, leaving 2 bases of the junction unmatched. The CDR3 loop spans 15 amino acids. The chain's CDR3 is CASSSSGLNTGELFF. The CDR3 DNA sequence: TGCGCCAGCAGCTCTAGCGGGTTGAACACCGGGGAGCTGTTTTTT. Variable domain in full (rest from reference TRBV5-1 and TRBJ2-2): KAGVTQTPRYLIKTRGQQVTLSCSPISGHRSVSWYQQTPGQGLQFLFEYFSETQRNKGNFPGRFSGRQFSNSRSEMNVSTLELGDSALYLCASSSSGLNTGELFFGEGSRLTVL.